The 17 T cell receptor beta chains given below trace back to one sample, sequenced in a study of low-dose radiotherapy and immunotherapy resistance in tumors. Both a constant-region primer and a V-primer adapter served to amplify TCRs across roughly 20 PCR cycles. TCRdb itself ran the reads through MiXCR, one entry per CDR3 protein. The sample gives approximately 52,000 distinct CDR3 sequences, roughly 31% of which show up once; approximately 8.4% is in the top ten. Time point meaning: after trial treatment. Treatment noted: LDRT plus nivolumab, ipilimumab, low-dose cyclophosphamide and aspirin (RACIN trial). This specimen consisted of PBMCs, obtained after low-dose radiotherapy plus immunotherapy. The source of these receptors is a male donor with rectosigmoid adenocarcinoma.

This clonotype came up many times. V and J are TRBV5-1 and TRBJ2-7; 12 nucleotides align to TRBD2. The CDR3 totals 14 residues. V dropped 7 bases and J dropped 0; count of bases not matched to a gene: 2. The germline V gene encodes CDR1 SGHRS and CDR2 YFSETQ. The CDR3: CASGLAGFSYEQYF. The CDR3 DNA is TGCGCCAGCGGACTAGCGGGATTCTCCTACGAGCAGTACTTC.

This clonotype showed up many times. The chain joins TRBV7-8 to TRBJ1-2, with 7 bases matching TRBD1. CDR1 is SGHVS, CDR2 FQNEAQ, per germline. The length of the CDR3 is 15 residues. With V trimmed by 4 bases and J by 7 bases, 12 bases remained unmatched. The CDR3 coding sequence is TGTGCCAGCAGCTCTCAGGGGGTGGGGTACTCTGGCTACACCTTC. It encodes CASSSQGVGYSGYTF.

Notes on this clonotype: This likely stems from a read error, as it lies one base from a far larger clone. J is TRBJ2-7 and V is TRBV5-1; D gene unclear. Trimming left V 4 bases short and J 7 bases short, with 24 bases between. In germline, CDR1 is SGHRS, CDR2 YFSETQ. This CDR3 has 16 amino acids. The CDR3 DNA is TGCGCCAGCAGCCCGTGGCCGGCCAAAACTTACAATGAGCAGTACTTC. It yields the protein CASSPWPAKTYNEQYF.

The J gene is TRBJ2-3, the V gene TRBV9; D is uncertain. The V gene lost 0 bases and the J gene lost 0 bases, with 17 bases spanning the gap. The V gene's germline CDR1 is SGDLS and CDR2 YYNGEE. CDR3 size: 18 residues. In DNA, the CDR3 is TGTGCCAGCAGCGTAGCGTCCAGCAGCGATACTAGCACAGATACGCAGTATTTT. This sequence encodes CASSVASSSDTSTDTQYF.

This clonotype was observed a few times. The chain links TRBV6-2 or TRBV6-3 to TRBJ1-5; a weak D match, TRBD1 (6 bases). CDR1 and CDR2 (germline): MNHEY, SVGEGT. Trimming stripped 0 bases from V and 3 bases from J, with 18 bases between. CDR3 length: 18 residues. The CDR3 nucleotides read TGTGCCAGCAGTTACTCCCGGGGCAGGGGCAATGACAATCAGCCCCAGCATTTT. It is translated as CASSYSRGRGNDNQPQHF.

There are many counts of this clonotype. This chain joins TRBV28 and TRBJ1-2; possible D gene TRBD1, 6 bases. From germline, CDR1 is MDHEN and CDR2 SYDVKM. The CDR3 extends over 16 amino acids. The germline V and J ends were trimmed by 5 bases and 4 bases, with 20 bases remaining between them. CDR3 DNA: TGTGCCAGCAGTGATGCTGGGGGCGTCACAGTCTATGGCTACACCTTC. It encodes CASSDAGGVTVYGYTF.

Many counts were recorded for this clonotype. This chain joins TRBV12-3 or TRBV12-4 and TRBJ1-2; D is ambiguous. V was cut by 8 bases and J by 6 bases, with 16 bases left in between. The CDR3 covers 13 residues. CDR3 in amino acids: CASGSRGYDGYTF. CDR3 bases: TGTGCCAGCGGATCACGTGGCTACGATGGCTACACCTTC.

In this sample, this clonotype turned up many times. The gene calls are TRBV28 and TRBJ2-7; 7 bases are shared with TRBD1. The CDR3 runs 15 residues. V lost 4 bases and J lost 3; bases outside the gene matches: 9. Per germline, CDR1 MDHEN and CDR2 SYDVKM. CDR3 nucleotides: TGTGCCAGCAGTTCCTCGGCAGGGGGAAGCTACGAGCAGTACTTC. Its translation is CASSSSAGGSYEQYF.

This chain joins TRBV5-6 and TRBJ2-5, with D perhaps being TRBD1 or TRBD2 (6 bases each). V shed 1 base and J shed 5 bases, with 18 bases lying between them. The CDR3 spans 16 residues. From germline, CDR1 is SGHDT and CDR2 YYEEEE. CDR3 DNA: TGTGCCAGCAGCTTGACGACTAGACGGAGGGGGGAGACCCAGTACTTC. Its translation: CASSLTTRRRGETQYF.

Only a few counts were recorded for this clonotype. V gene TRBV3-1 combines with J gene TRBJ1-6; possible D gene TRBD1, 5 bases. Germline values: CDR1 LGHDT, CDR2 YNNKEL (reference sequence). The ends were cut back, 3 bases at V and 8 bases at J, with 17 bases in the middle. There are 16 residues in the CDR3. The CDR3 DNA follows: TGTGCCAGCAGCCACTGGACAAGCCGACTTGATTCACCCCTCCACTTT. It is translated as CASSHWTSRLDSPLHF.

This clonotype was detected many times. The chain couples TRBV20-1 to TRBJ2-5; TRBD1 matches at 7 bases. From germline, CDR1 is DFQATT and CDR2 SNEGSKA (reference sequence). This CDR3 has 14 amino acids. Trimming took 6 bases from V and 4 from J; bases not matched to a gene: 11. CDR3 in DNA: TGCAGTGCCGCGGACAGGAGAGGGGTAGAGACCCAGTACTTC. Translation gives CSAADRRGVETQYF.

This clonotype appeared many times. V gene TRBV28 combines with J gene TRBJ2-7; 9 bases are shared with TRBD1. The germline gives CDR1 MDHEN, CDR2 SYDVKM. This CDR3 is 14 amino acids long. The junction had 11 bases not matched to a gene; V was cut back by 8 bases and J by 6 bases. The CDR3 DNA sequence: TGTGCCAGCTCTCCCGGGACAGGGTTTCGCGAGCAGTACTTC. Encoded protein: CASSPGTGFREQYF. Combining the CDR3 with reference TRBV28 and TRBJ2-7 gives the whole variable domain DVKVTQSSRYLVKRTGEKVFLECVQDMDHENMFWYRQDPGLGLRLIYFSYDVKMKEKGDIPEGYSVSREKKERFSLILESASTNQTSMYLCASSPGTGFREQYFGPGTRLTVT.

In this sample, this clonotype is medium-sized. The rearrangement joins TRBV6-1 to TRBJ2-1; 8 bases are shared with TRBD2. From germline, CDR1 is MNHNS and CDR2 SASEGT. This CDR3 is built from 16 residues. The V gene end was trimmed by 0 bases and the J gene end by 1 base; junction bases not matched to a gene: 2. CDR3 in amino acids: CASSEAVAGSYNEQFF. CDR3 nucleotide sequence: TGTGCCAGCAGTGAAGCTGTAGCGGGATCCTACAATGAGCAGTTCTTC.

This clonotype was recorded at least ten times. The chain has TRBV9 and TRBJ1-2; D possibly corresponds to TRBD1 (5 bases). The ends were cut back, 0 bases at V and 8 bases at J, with 17 bases in the middle. CDR1 is SGDLS and CDR2 is YYNGEE in the germline V gene. This CDR3 has 15 amino acids. CDR3 amino acids: CASSVEGRSTGGYTF. For the CDR3, the DNA is TGTGCCAGCAGCGTAGAGGGGCGGTCAACTGGAGGCTACACCTTC.

This clonotype was seen at least ten times. The chain recombines TRBV29-1 with TRBJ2-7; 10 nucleotides align to TRBD2. Trimming removed 5 bases from V and 2 bases from J; junction bases left unmatched: 3. The CDR3 length is 13 residues. Per germline, CDR1 SQVTM and CDR2 ANQGSEA. DNA for the CDR3: TGCAGCGTTCTAACTAGCGGGGCCTACGAGCAGTACTTC. It is translated as CSVLTSGAYEQYF.

The chain combines TRBV5-1 with TRBJ1-4, with a tentative D call TRBD1 (5 bases). The germline gives CDR1 SGHRS, CDR2 YFSETQ. This CDR3 is 16 amino acids long. Trimming left V 0 bases short and J 1 base short, with 10 bases between. The CDR3 region has the DNA TGCGCCAGCAGCTTGGCCCAGGGAGGAACTAATGAAAAACTGTTTTTT. This translates into CASSLAQGGTNEKLFF.

This rearrangement joins TRBV20-1 to TRBJ2-1; tentative D call: TRBD2 (6 bases). Deletions cut 6 bases from V and 7 bases from J, with 10 bases between. The CDR3 sequence is 11 residues long. From germline, CDR1 is DFQATT and CDR2 SNEGSKA (reference sequence). The CDR3 nucleotides read TGCAGTGCCAGACTAGGGAATGAGCAGTTCTTC. Its protein is CSARLGNEQFF.